This passage covers 18 T cell receptor beta chains from one sample sequenced in a study of blood T cells in healthy people across ages. PCR was performed a second time for 7 to 11 cycles using a sample-barcoded 5' primer and a J-beta primer mix. TCRdb reanalysed the 5' RACE reads using MiXCR and keeps one entry per CDR3 protein. Among about 970,000 distinct CDR3 sequences listed, just over 50% were seen once. Sequencing used blood. The receptors come from a woman aged 60-75 years in good health.

J is TRBJ2-3 and V is TRBV7-9; TRBD1 agrees at 8 bases. The germline V gene has CDR1 SEHNR and CDR2 FQNEAQ (reference sequence). The V and J ends lost 4 bases and 4 bases, in that order; junction bases with no gene match: 10. The CDR3 spans 16 residues. Written as DNA, the CDR3 is TGTGCCAGCAGCTCTATATCCCAGGGGGCCCCAGATACGCAGTATTTT. Its translation is CASSSISQGAPDTQYF.

Only a few counts were recorded for this clonotype. J is TRBJ2-4 and V is TRBV28, with TRBD2 matching over 15 bases. V trimming: 6 bases; J trimming: 9 bases; junction bases outside the gene matches: 3. The CDR3 totals 14 residues. Germline loops: CDR1 MDHEN, CDR2 SYDVKM. The CDR3 region has the DNA TGTGCCAGCAGCCGGACTAGCGGGAGGGGCATTCAGTACTTC. Protein product: CASSRTSGRGIQYF.

This chain joins TRBV6-5 and TRBJ1-1, with 11 bases matching TRBD1. The germline gives CDR1 MNHEY, CDR2 SVGAGI. V lost 6 bases and J lost 0; bases outside the gene matches: 6. There are 16 residues in the CDR3. The CDR3 nucleotides are TGTGCCAGCAGACCGGACAGGGGGCTGTTGAACACTGAAGCTTTCTTT. It is translated as CASRPDRGLLNTEAFF.

The chain has TRBV20-1 and TRBJ2-7, with 8 bases aligning to TRBD2. The junction had 5 bases not matched to a gene; V was cut back by 4 bases and J by 0 bases. Germline V CDR1 and CDR2: DFQATT, SNEGSKA (reference sequence). This CDR3 has 14 residues. This chain's CDR3 is CSATGRESSYEQYF. CDR3 DNA: TGCAGTGCTACCGGGAGGGAGAGCTCCTACGAGCAGTACTTC.

The chain couples TRBV28 to TRBJ1-6; unclear D gene. Per the germline V gene, CDR1 is MDHEN and CDR2 is SYDVKM. V gave up 7 bases and J gave up 7 bases, with 14 bases separating them. The CDR3 has 14 residues. In nucleotides, the CDR3 is TGTGCCAGCAACACTCTACGGGTGAATTCACCCCTCCACTTT. Its translation is CASNTLRVNSPLHF.

The genes are TRBV6-1 and TRBJ2-4; D unclear. The end of the DNA aligns better with TRBJ2-7, so the J call may be wrong. This CDR3 contains 13 residues. CDR1 is MNHNS and CDR2 is SASEGT in the germline V gene. The CDR3: CASSEPDGYEQYF. CDR3 sequence (DNA): TGTGCCAGCAGTGAACCGGACGGCTACGAGCAGTACTTC.

The chain recombines TRBV28 with TRBJ2-7; D is undetermined. Germline-derived CDR1 and CDR2 are MDHEN and SYDVKM. CDR3 length: 14 amino acids. The V end lost 7 bases, the J end lost 3 bases, and 16 bases lay between the germline ends. The CDR3 nucleotides are TGTGCCAGCATTCAATCTGGAAGCAGCTACGAGCAGTACTTC. Its protein product is CASIQSGSSYEQYF.

This rearrangement joins TRBV20-1 to TRBJ1-2, with D unclear. With 4 bases removed from V and 3 bases from J, the gap between germline ends came to 9 bases. CDR3 length equals 12 residues. Germline V gives CDR1 DFQATT, CDR2 SNEGSKA (reference sequence). The CDR3 loop is CSATTDYYGYTF. The CDR3 nucleotides are TGCAGTGCTACGACGGATTACTATGGCTACACCTTC.

This clonotype came up a few times. V and J are TRBV10-1 and TRBJ2-5; the match to TRBD2 covers 8 bases. The CDR3 covers 16 residues. V was clipped by 3 bases and J by 3 bases; unmatched bases: 9. From germline, CDR1 is WNHNN and CDR2 SYGVQD (reference sequence). CDR3 residues: CASSDSLAGIEETQYF. The DNA for the CDR3 is TGCGCCAGCAGTGACTCCCTAGCGGGTATAGAAGAGACCCAGTACTTC.

The chain joins TRBV12-3 or TRBV12-4 to TRBJ2-3, with 7 bases aligning to TRBD1. After removal of 5 bases from V and 2 bases from J, the junction contained 7 bases not matched to a gene. The CDR3 consists of 15 residues. CDR3 nucleotide sequence: TGTGCCAGCAGTAAACTGGACAGGTTCACAGATACGCAGTATTTT. Its translation: CASSKLDRFTDTQYF.

The chain has TRBV21-1 and TRBJ2-1; the table names TRBD2, a call not compared with the DNA. TRBV21-1 is reported as a pseudogene. The CDR3 has 18 amino acids. The CDR3 loop is CASSKSARTSGPLDEQFF. CDR3 nucleotide sequence: TGTGCCAGCAGCAAATCAGCCAGGACTAGCGGCCCCCTGGATGAGCAGTTCTTC.

On this clonotype itself: Relative to the germline gene, one junction end is altered; a read error may explain this. The gene calls are TRBV15 and TRBJ2-3, with 7 bases identical to TRBD2. This CDR3 is 16 amino acids long. CDR1 LNHNV and CDR2 YYDKDF come from the germline V gene (reference sequence). CDR3 sequence (DNA): TGTGCCACCAGCAGAGGAAAGCGGGGTGTCACAGATACGCCGTATTTT. Translation: CATSRGKRGVTDTPYF.

V and J are TRBV6-1 and TRBJ1-4, with D uncertain. V lost 6 bases, J lost 6 bases, and 11 bases lay in between. This CDR3 region has 13 residues. Germline-derived CDR1 and CDR2 are MNHNS and SASEGT. The CDR3 reads CASSVLRHEKLFF. DNA for the CDR3: TGTGCCAGCAGCGTACTACGGCATGAAAAACTGTTTTTT.

The J gene is TRBJ2-6, the V gene TRBV7-3; no firm D call. CDR3 length: 17 residues. Germline CDR1 SGHTA, CDR2 FQGTGA. V was trimmed by 2 bases and J by 0 bases, leaving 11 bases between them. The CDR3 reads CASSLLGGSSGANVLTF. CDR3 coding DNA: TGTGCCAGCAGCTTATTGGGCGGAAGCTCTGGGGCCAACGTCCTGACTTTC.

V and J are TRBV7-2 and TRBJ2-7; a weak D match, TRBD1 (6 bases). The germline V gene has CDR1 SGHTA and CDR2 FQGNSA. The CDR3 is 14 amino acids. The V end was cut by 7 bases, the J end by 0 bases, with 13 bases between. CDR3 loop: CTSNYRESSYEQYF. DNA for the CDR3: TGTACCAGCAACTACAGGGAAAGCTCCTACGAGCAGTACTTC.

This clonotype was seen only a few times. V is TRBV25-1 and J is TRBJ2-7; D is ambiguous. The CDR3 has 15 amino acids. The V gene lost 3 bases and the J gene lost 2 bases, with 14 bases spanning the gap. Germline V CDR1 and CDR2: MGHDK, SYGVNS. The CDR3 nucleotides read TGTGCCAGCAGTGAGGGTAGGTCCCTCACCTACGAGCAGTACTTC. This gives the protein CASSEGRSLTYEQYF.

The chain joins TRBV20-1 to TRBJ1-3; no firm D call. CDR3 size: 12 residues. V was shortened by 6 bases and J by 4 bases, with 10 bases between the two germline ends. Germline-derived CDR1 and CDR2 are DFQATT and SNEGSKA (reference sequence). CDR3 region: CSAAGFGNTIYF. DNA for the CDR3: TGCAGTGCGGCGGGATTCGGAAACACCATATATTTT.

V is TRBV7-8 and J is TRBJ2-1; tentatively, D is TRBD2 (5 bases). The CDR3 contains 19 residues. Germline loops: CDR1 SGHVS, CDR2 FQNEAQ. V was cut by 3 bases and J by 4 bases, with 25 bases left in between. The CDR3 DNA is TGTGCCAGCAGCTTGCCTCACGGACTTTCTTCGGTACAGTACAATGAGCAGTTCTTC. It codes for CASSLPHGLSSVQYNEQFF.